This TCR beta chain stems from a study of blood T cell repertoires in COVID-19. Study at large: From the United States, Italy and Spain came samples of acute and convalescent COVID-19. T cells, B-cell-depleted T cells, or PBMCs provided the cDNA or gDNA that served as material.

The germline gives CDR1 LGHDT, CDR2 YNNKEL (reference sequence). The V end lost 4 bases, the J end lost 5 bases, and 5 bases lay between the germline ends. CDR3 length equals 12 residues. Original methodology: For nucleated cells, counts were estimated from reference gene primer amplification. Using immunoSEQ multiplex PCR, the repertoire was profiled, and TCRdb retains in-frame clones only, with some absent. The V and J calls and the clone size are those of that table, but D and trimming were determined from the DNA. The sample consists of tens of thousands of clones, approximately 92% of them appearing once.

The sequenced sample consisted of peripheral blood. The rearrangement joins TRBV3-1 (or the pseudogene TRBV3-2) to TRBJ2-2; D unresolved. The sequence derives from a man aged 60 to 75 with acute or convalescent COVID-19. The CDR3 bases are TGTGCCAGCAGCCCCAGGACCGGGGAGCTGTTTTTT. Residues: CASSPRTGELFF.